This T cell receptor (beta chain) was found in a study of shared T cell receptors in the human thymus. CDR1 and CDR2 from the germline V gene are GTSNPN and SVGIG (reference sequence). V was clipped by 0 bases and J by 4 bases, with 16 bases between them. There are 16 residues in the CDR3. Measured with immunoSEQ multiplex PCR; TCRdb has only the in-frame clones, and not every one. The table lists 640,000 or so clones, around 87% of them singletons, with approximately 0.0097% in the top ten. This same sample was also taken into another study, of human thymus T cells.

The chain is built from TRBV30 and TRBJ1-3; tentatively, D is TRBD1 (5 bases). The receptor was derived from a boy under two years old with a congenital heart defect. Sequences were obtained from thymocytes. CDR3 sequence reads: CAWSVRGIGEGNTIYF. The CDR3 bases are TGTGCCTGGAGTGTACGGGGGATCGGGGAAGGAAACACCATATATTTT.